This T cell receptor (beta chain) was found in a study of blood T cell repertoires in COVID-19. Study-level background: Whether acute or convalescent, the COVID-19 samples came from the United States, Italy and Spain.

Trimming cost V 4 bases and J 9 bases; bases outside gene matches: 5. Germline CDR1 reads LGHNA; CDR2 reads YNFKEQ. CDR3 size: 14 residues. Sequencing was performed with immunoSEQ multiplex PCR; in TCRdb, only in-frame clones are kept and a portion is missing. The table records hundreds of thousands of clones, around 86% of them present only once. The chain couples TRBV4-2 to TRBJ2-1; the match to TRBD2 covers 11 bases. This TCR was sampled from a man in his sixties who had recovered from COVID-19. Material for sequencing was peripheral blood. CDR3 sequence (DNA): TGTGCCAGCAGCCCGACTAGCGGGGAATCTGAGCAGTTCTTC. Residues: CASSPTSGESEQFF.